This TCR beta chain was found in a study of T cell repertoires in cytomegalovirus infection. TCRdb independently ran MiXCR on the reads; one entry per CDR3 protein. The table records 400,000 or so distinct CDR3 sequences, under 40% of them present only once. From germline, CDR1 is LNHDA and CDR2 SQIVND (reference sequence). Trimming removed 3 bases at V and 4 bases at J, with 13 bases between. The length of the CDR3 is 15 residues. This clonotype was seen repeatedly, ten times or more. The V call is TRBV19, the J call TRBJ2-1; D unclear. What was sequenced was PBMCs. This sequence originates from a human donor in good health (CMV status not recorded). Some clones in this sample may be carry-over from other donors' samples. CDR3 loop: CASSMSPFLYNEQFF. In DNA form, the CDR3 reads TGTGCCAGTAGTATGTCACCCTTTTTGTACAATGAGCAGTTCTTC.